The 6 T cell receptor beta chains below were found in one sample sequenced in a study of cytomegalovirus exposure and HLA in healthy donors. The primer mix had 60 Vbeta and 13 Jbeta primers. The table came from immunoSEQ multiplex PCR; TCRdb's copy has only in-frame clones and leaves some out. The table includes about 160,000 clones, around 78% detected once. The sample comprised PBMCs. The receptor source for this set is a woman aged 50 to 65 in good health and CMV-seropositive.

The chain carries TRBV11-2 and TRBJ2-5, with 8 bases identical to TRBD1. The CDR3 is 14 amino acids. The germline CDR1 and CDR2 sequences are SGHAT and FQNNGV. The J segment lost 5 bases and the V segment lost 1 base, leaving 3 bases of the junction unmatched. The CDR3 DNA follows: TGTGCCAGCAGCTTAGCACAGGGGGGCGAGACCCAGTACTTC. It is translated as CASSLAQGGETQYF.

This chain joins TRBV4-2 and TRBJ2-4; 7 bases align to TRBD2. V gave up 4 bases and J gave up 9 bases; unmatched junction bases: 18. Germline V CDR1 and CDR2: LGHNA, YNFKEQ. The CDR3 length is 17 residues. CDR3 in amino acids: CASSLLSSGGGEGIQYF. Written as DNA, the CDR3 is TGTGCCAGCAGCCTTCTCTCTAGCGGCGGAGGGGAAGGCATTCAGTACTTC.

This sequence joins TRBV11-3 and TRBJ2-2; D unclear. Germline CDR1 and CDR2: SGHNT and YENEEA. The germline V and J ends were trimmed by 5 bases and 5 bases, with 6 bases remaining between them. The CDR3 sequence is 12 residues long. CDR3 residues: CASSLGTGELFF. Here the CDR3 DNA reads TGTGCCAGCAGCCTCGGGACCGGGGAGCTGTTTTTT.

This rearrangement joins TRBV29-1 to TRBJ2-5; maybe TRBD1 (5 bases). Germline V gene data show CDR1 as SQVTM and CDR2 as ANQGSEA. CDR3 size: 12 residues. Between the trimmed V and J ends, which lost 0 bases and 4 bases, there was a span of 6 bases. CDR3 in amino acids: CSVEDQGETQYF. CDR3 DNA: TGCAGCGTTGAAGATCAGGGAGAGACCCAGTACTTC.

The chain recombines TRBV27 with TRBJ2-2; 11 bases fit TRBD1. This CDR3 has 17 residues. V was pared by 5 bases and J by 5 bases, with 10 bases of the junction left unmatched. CDR1 MNHEY and CDR2 SMNVEV come from the germline V gene (reference sequence). CDR3 sequence reads: CASSRTGGGEGTGELFF. The CDR3 bases are TGTGCCAGCAGTCGGACAGGGGGCGGCGAAGGAACCGGGGAGCTGTTTTTT.

This sequence joins TRBV29-1 and TRBJ2-7; 9 bases are shared with TRBD1. The CDR3 runs 12 residues. V trimming: 8 bases; J trimming: 5 bases; junction bases outside the gene matches: 7. The V gene's germline CDR1 is SQVTM and CDR2 ANQGSEA. CDR3 protein: CSFGGQGNEQYF. CDR3 DNA sequence: TGCAGCTTTGGGGGACAGGGAAACGAGCAGTACTTC.